These T cell receptor beta chains were read from a single sample in a study of cytomegalovirus exposure and HLA in healthy donors. Generated by immunoSEQ multiplex PCR, the TCRdb table keeps only in-frame clones and is missing some. The sample holds approximately 150,000 clones, approximately 80% seen once. The sample taken for sequencing was PBMCs. The receptors stem from a young man in good health and CMV-seronegative. Each CDR3 is given with its conserved first and last residue. Each record gives: J gene, D gene, clone size, V gene, CDR3 DNA, CDR3 protein. D genes are given only for firm matches. Clone size is shown for a subset of rows, as once, few, many or a class of expanded clone.

J: TRBJ1-3
D: .
size: few
V: TRBV19
DNA: TGTGCCAGTAGTTACCGCCGTGAGACTGGAAACACCATATATTTT
CDR3: CASSYRRETGNTIYF

J: TRBJ2-7
D: .
size: .
V: TRBV15
DNA: TGTGCCACCAGCCCCTCCAGACAGATCTCCTACGAGCAGTACTTC
CDR3: CATSPSRQISYEQYF

J: TRBJ1-1
D: .
size: few
V: TRBV6-5
DNA: TGTGCCAGCGGCACCTTGAACACTGAAGCTTTCTTT
CDR3: CASGTLNTEAFF

J: TRBJ2-7
D: TRBD2
size: .
V: TRBV4-1
DNA: TGCGCCAGCAGCCAAGATCTTGGCCTAGCGGGGGCCTACGAGCAGTACTTC
CDR3: CASSQDLGLAGAYEQYF

J: TRBJ2-3
D: TRBD2
size: .
V: TRBV28
DNA: TGTGCCAGCAGTCGGGGAGGGACAGATACGCAGTATTTT
CDR3: CASSRGGTDTQYF

J: TRBJ2-7
D: TRBD2
size: .
V: TRBV10-3
DNA: TGTGCCATCAGTGAAGTAGGGACTAGCAACGAGCAGTACTTC
CDR3: CAISEVGTSNEQYF

J: TRBJ1-4
D: TRBD1
size: .
V: TRBV7-8
DNA: TGTGCCAGCACGACTCCGGGACAGGATGAAAAACTGTTTTTT
CDR3: CASTTPGQDEKLFF

J: TRBJ2-3
D: TRBD2
size: .
V: TRBV6-6
DNA: TGTGCCAGCAGCCGTCCGGTAGCGGGAGACACAGATACGCAGTATTTT
CDR3: CASSRPVAGDTDTQYF

J: TRBJ2-3
D: .
size: few
V: TRBV2
DNA: TGTGCCAGCAGTGAAGTGGAGCGGAGCACAGATACGCAGTATTTT
CDR3: CASSEVERSTDTQYF

J: TRBJ2-7
D: .
size: .
V: TRBV28
DNA: TGTGCCAGCACCGGTCTCTCCTACGAGCAGTACTTC
CDR3: CASTGLSYEQYF

J: TRBJ2-3
D: TRBD2
size: .
V: TRBV27
DNA: TGTGCCAGCACGGGGGGGCGAGGCACAGATACGCAGTATTTT
CDR3: CASTGGRGTDTQYF

J: TRBJ2-1
D: .
size: .
V: TRBV5-1
DNA: TGCGCCAGCAGAGAGAGCTCCTACAATGAGCAGTTCTTC
CDR3: CASRESSYNEQFF

J: TRBJ2-3
D: TRBD2
size: .
V: TRBV18
DNA: TGTGCCAGCTCCCCTGATAGCGGGAGTCGCACAGATACGCAGTATTTT
CDR3: CASSPDSGSRTDTQYF

J: TRBJ1-5
D: .
size: .
V: TRBV7-3
DNA: TGTGCCAGCAGCCCAGGACACAATCAGCCCCAGCATTTT
CDR3: CASSPGHNQPQHF

J: TRBJ1-3
D: TRBD1
size: .
V: TRBV6-5
DNA: TGTGCCAGCAGTTACTCAGGGGGCGGCGGAAACACCATATATTTT
CDR3: CASSYSGGGGNTIYF

J: TRBJ2-5
D: TRBD2
size: .
V: TRBV7-2
DNA: TGTGCCAGCAGACTAGCGGGGGGGACTGAGACCCAGTACTTC
CDR3: CASRLAGGTETQYF

J: TRBJ2-1
D: TRBD2
size: .
V: TRBV4-1
DNA: TGCGCCAGCAGCGCCCGGACTAGCGGCTCCTCCTACAATGAGCAGTTCTTC
CDR3: CASSARTSGSSYNEQFF

J: TRBJ2-3
D: TRBD1
size: .
V: TRBV18
DNA: TGTGCCAGCTCACCACCGGGACAGGGAGTTCGTCATACGCAGTATTTT
CDR3: CASSPPGQGVRHTQYF